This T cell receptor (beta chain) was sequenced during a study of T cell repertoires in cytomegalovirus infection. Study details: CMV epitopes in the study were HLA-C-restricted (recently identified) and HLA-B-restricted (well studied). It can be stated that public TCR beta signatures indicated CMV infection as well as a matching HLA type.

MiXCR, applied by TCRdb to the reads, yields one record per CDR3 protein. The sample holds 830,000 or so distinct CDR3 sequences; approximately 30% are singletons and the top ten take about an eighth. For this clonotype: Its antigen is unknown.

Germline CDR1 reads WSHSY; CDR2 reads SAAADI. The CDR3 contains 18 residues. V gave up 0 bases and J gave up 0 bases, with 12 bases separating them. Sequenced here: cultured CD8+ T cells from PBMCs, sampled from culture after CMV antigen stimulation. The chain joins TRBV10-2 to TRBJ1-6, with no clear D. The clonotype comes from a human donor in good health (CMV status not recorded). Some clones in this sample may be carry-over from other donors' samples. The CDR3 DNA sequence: TGCGCCAGCAGTGAGTCAGGACCCCGAAGCTCCTATAATTCACCCCTCCACTTT. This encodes CASSESGPRSSYNSPLHF.